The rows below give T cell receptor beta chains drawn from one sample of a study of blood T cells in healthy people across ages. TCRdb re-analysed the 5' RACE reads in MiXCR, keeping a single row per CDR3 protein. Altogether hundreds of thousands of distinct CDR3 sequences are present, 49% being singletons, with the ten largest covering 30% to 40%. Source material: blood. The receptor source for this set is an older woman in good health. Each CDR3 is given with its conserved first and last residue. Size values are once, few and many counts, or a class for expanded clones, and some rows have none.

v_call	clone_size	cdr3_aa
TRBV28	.	CASRLGGPPYEQYF
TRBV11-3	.	CASSPRASGVQETQYF
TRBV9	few	CASSWDNYGYTF
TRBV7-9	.	CASSHSSGRETQYF
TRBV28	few	CASCRTSLAKNIQYF
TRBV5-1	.	CASADSGANVLTF
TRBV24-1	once	CATSDLPTTGGYNEQYF
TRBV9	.	CASSGSGQYYEQYF
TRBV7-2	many	CASSLGQGALGANVLTF
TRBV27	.	CASSLWGGSGGVIYEQYF
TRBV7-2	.	CASSKRRGQTNYGYTF
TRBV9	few	CASSVGDEGYTEAFF
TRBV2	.	CASRTLAGGGNEQYF
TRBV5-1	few	CASSQSVTTLRAEQFF
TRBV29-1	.	CSVDMGRGSSGNTIYF
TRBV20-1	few	CSARGRDRYNEQFF
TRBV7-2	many	CASSSTSGSSYEQYF
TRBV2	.	CASSEWGGRSYEQYF
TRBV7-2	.	CASSFGREANEQFF
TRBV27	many	CASSHNPPRLGRPYNEQFF
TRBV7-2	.	CASSTRQGYEQYF
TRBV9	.	CASSVDPSGVGKNIQYF
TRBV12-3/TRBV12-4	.	CASSLAGGRVTDTQYF
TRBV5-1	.	CASSRTSGPSDYNEQFF
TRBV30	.	CAWGRNYEQYF
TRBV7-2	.	CASSPPDRGGYTQYF
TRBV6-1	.	CASSELGKRINQPYEQYF
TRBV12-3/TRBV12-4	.	CASSRGAGVYNEQFF
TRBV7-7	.	CASSPQLAGVTDTQYF
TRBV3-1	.	CASSQDRRGIYGYTF
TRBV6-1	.	CASSLKGVSTEAFF
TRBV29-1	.	CSVGGAANEKLFF
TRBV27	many	CASSLSGGFEKLFF
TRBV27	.	CASSSPSGGSPLHF
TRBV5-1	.	CASRRRGAANTGELFF
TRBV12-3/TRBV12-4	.	CASSPGPLGNTEAFF
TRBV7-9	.	CASSLAVRPTGRSTEAFF
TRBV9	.	CASSVGSSTYEQYF
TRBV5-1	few	CASSFGPDGEQYF
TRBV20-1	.	CSAEGQGNSPLHF
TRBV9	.	CANSVFIGKNTGELFF
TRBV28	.	CASKLTGLNQPQHF
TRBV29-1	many	CSVPWRETQYF
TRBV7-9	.	CASSYYGVTDTQYF
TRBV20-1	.	CSASPLGNYGYTF
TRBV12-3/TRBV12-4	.	CASSHGERINEQFF
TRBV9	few	CASSVGIPGQGQNYGYTF
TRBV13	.	CASSLGQKYGYTF
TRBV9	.	CASSADPASYNEQYF
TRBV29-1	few	CSVKGQGEWETQYF